The rows below give T cell receptor beta chains drawn from one sample of a study of CD8 T cells in ankylosing spondylitis. TCRdb analysed the 5' RACE reads with MiXCR anew, one entry per CDR3 protein. This sample has 200,000 to 250,000 distinct CDR3 sequences, with 10% to 13% found just once. Specimen: blood, either unsorted or a sorted T cell fraction (not recorded which). The receptor set was obtained from a male donor with ankylosing spondylitis or in good health (not recorded which). Both conserved end residues are part of each CDR3.

j_call v_call cdr3_aa
TRBJ2-3 TRBV11-2 CASSLDSGGRDTQYF
TRBJ1-5 TRBV30 CAWSGGNRNQPQHF
TRBJ2-7 TRBV20-1 CSAREGTPRSAQYF
TRBJ2-5 TRBV9 CASSVDRSGTQYF
TRBJ2-7 TRBV12-3/TRBV12-4 CASSLRAGAFEQYF
TRBJ2-5 TRBV15 CATSPPGQETQYF
TRBJ2-2 TRBV20-1 CSARGGLAATGELFF
TRBJ1-2 TRBV5-1 CASSGTDYGYTF
TRBJ2-5 TRBV21-1 CASTKGSGRKTQYF
TRBJ2-2 TRBV12-3/TRBV12-4 CASKGLRAENTGELFF
TRBJ1-5 TRBV30 CAWDGTGGNQPQHF
TRBJ2-7 TRBV9 CASSVDQGYEQYF
TRBJ2-1 TRBV12-5 CASVGGADNEQFF
TRBJ2-7 TRBV9 CASSAGQGPYEQYF
TRBJ1-2 TRBV29-1 CSVEDRGGEGYTF
TRBJ1-5 TRBV27 CASKVGGGGNQPQHF
TRBJ2-2 TRBV19 CASRDRVDTGELFF
TRBJ2-3 TRBV3-1 CASSPGGGYRTDTQYF
TRBJ1-2 TRBV27 CASSFARGNYGYTF
TRBJ1-1 TRBV20-1 CSATTVNTEAFF
TRBJ2-3 TRBV4-1 CASSQVAPADTQYF
TRBJ2-1 TRBV5-6 CASRRLAGNEQFF
TRBJ2-7 TRBV10-1 CASGDRGYEQYF
TRBJ2-4 TRBV2 CASSGGPKNIQYF
TRBJ1-1 TRBV5-1 CASSLVDSSYTEAFF
TRBJ2-2 TRBV4-1 CASRSGTANTGELFF
TRBJ1-5 TRBV5-6 CASSLGFASSQPQHF
TRBJ1-4 TRBV5-1 CASSLVSAATNEKLFF
TRBJ2-2 TRBV7-2 CASSPWTMGAGELFF
TRBJ2-1 TRBV12-3/TRBV12-4 CASSPLGLAGGGEQFF
TRBJ2-4 TRBV29-1 CSVLRQENIQYF
TRBJ2-7 TRBV7-2 CASSGGQGVAYEQYF
TRBJ2-7 TRBV4-2 CASSQDGTSGRAVYEQYF